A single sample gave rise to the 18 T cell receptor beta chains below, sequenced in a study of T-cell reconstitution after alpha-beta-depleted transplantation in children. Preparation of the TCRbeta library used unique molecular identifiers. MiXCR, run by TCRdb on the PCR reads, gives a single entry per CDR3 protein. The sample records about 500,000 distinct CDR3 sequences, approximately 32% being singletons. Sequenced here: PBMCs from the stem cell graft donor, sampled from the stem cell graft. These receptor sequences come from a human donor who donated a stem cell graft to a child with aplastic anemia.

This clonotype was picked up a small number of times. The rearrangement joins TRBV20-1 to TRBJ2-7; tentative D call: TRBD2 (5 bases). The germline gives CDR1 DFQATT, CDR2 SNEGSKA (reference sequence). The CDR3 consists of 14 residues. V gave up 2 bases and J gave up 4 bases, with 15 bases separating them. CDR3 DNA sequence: TGCAGTGCTAGAAGCACACAACGGGGTTACGAGCAGTACGTC. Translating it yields CSARSTQRGYEQYV.

CDR3 amino acids: CASTRTDFTDTQYF. In nucleotides, the CDR3 is TGCGCCAGCACCCGGACAGATTTCACAGATACGCAGTATTTT. The gene calls are TRBV5-1 and TRBJ2-3; maybe TRBD1 (6 bases). CDR1 SGHRS and CDR2 YFSETQ come from the germline V gene. V lost 6 bases to trimming and J lost 2 bases, with 13 bases between them. The CDR3 sequence is 14 residues long. Filled out from reference TRBV5-1 and TRBJ2-3, the complete variable domain reads KAGVTQTPRYLIKTRGQQVTLSCSPISGHRSVSWYQQTPGQGLQFLFEYFSETQRNKGNFPGRFSGRQFSNSRSEMNVSTLELGDSALYLCASTRTDFTDTQYFGPGTRLTVL.

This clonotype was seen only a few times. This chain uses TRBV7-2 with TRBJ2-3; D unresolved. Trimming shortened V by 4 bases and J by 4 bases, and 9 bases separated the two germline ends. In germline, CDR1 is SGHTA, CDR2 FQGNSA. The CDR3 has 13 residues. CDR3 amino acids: CASSWSSPDTQYF. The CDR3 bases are TGTGCCAGCAGCTGGAGTAGCCCAGATACGCAGTATTTT.

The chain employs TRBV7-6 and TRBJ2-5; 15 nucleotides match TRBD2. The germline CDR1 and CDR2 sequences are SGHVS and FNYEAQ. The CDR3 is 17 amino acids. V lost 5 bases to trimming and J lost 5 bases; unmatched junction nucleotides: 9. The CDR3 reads CASSAGLAGGPWETQYF. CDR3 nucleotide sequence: TGTGCCAGCAGCGCTGGACTAGCGGGAGGGCCGTGGGAGACCCAGTACTTC.

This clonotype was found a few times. The CDR3 spells CASSLSEGPYGYTF. The CDR3 coding sequence is TGTGCCAGCAGTTTATCGGAGGGTCCTTATGGCTACACCTTC. V and J are TRBV27 and TRBJ1-2, with D hard to call. Trimming took off 0 bases at V and 5 bases at J, with 10 bases between the two ends. This CDR3 is built from 14 residues. The germline V gene has CDR1 MNHEY and CDR2 SMNVEV (reference sequence).

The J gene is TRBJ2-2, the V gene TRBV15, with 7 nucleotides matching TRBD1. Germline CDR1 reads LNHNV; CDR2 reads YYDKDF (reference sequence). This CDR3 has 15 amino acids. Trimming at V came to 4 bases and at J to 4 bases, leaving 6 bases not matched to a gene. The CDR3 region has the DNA TGTGCCACCAGCATACAATCAGGGGGCACCGGGGAGCTGTTTTTT. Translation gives CATSIQSGGTGELFF. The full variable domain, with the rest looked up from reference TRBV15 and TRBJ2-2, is DAMVIQNPRYQVTQFGKPVTLSCSQTLNHNVMYWYQQKSSQAPKLLFHYYDKDFNNEADTPDNFQSRRPNTSFCFLDIRSPGLGDTAMYLCATSIQSGGTGELFFGEGSRLTVL.

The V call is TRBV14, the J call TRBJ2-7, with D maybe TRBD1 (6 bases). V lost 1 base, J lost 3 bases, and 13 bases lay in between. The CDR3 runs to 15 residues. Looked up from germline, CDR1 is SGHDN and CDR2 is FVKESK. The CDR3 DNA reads TGTGCCAGCAGCCAAGGACGGACAGATTTCTACGAGCAGTACTTC. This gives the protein CASSQGRTDFYEQYF.

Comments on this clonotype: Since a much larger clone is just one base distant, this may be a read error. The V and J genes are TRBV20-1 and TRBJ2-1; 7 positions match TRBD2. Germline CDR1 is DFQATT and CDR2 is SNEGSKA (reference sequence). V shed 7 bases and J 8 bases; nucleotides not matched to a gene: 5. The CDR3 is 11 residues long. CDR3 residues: CSGSGLYEQFF. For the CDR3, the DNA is TGCAGTGGTAGCGGGCTCTATGAGCAGTTCTTC.

The chain's CDR3 is CASSPTSATDTQYF. As DNA, the CDR3 is TGTGCCAGCAGTCCAACTAGCGCCACAGATACGCAGTATTTT. The J gene is TRBJ2-3, the V gene TRBV7-9; TRBD2 aligns across 7 bases. The CDR3 contains 14 residues. With V trimmed by 6 bases and J by 2 bases, 5 bases remained unmatched. Germline V CDR1 and CDR2: SEHNR, FQNEAQ (reference sequence).

The CDR3 loop is CASSTGLNTGELFF. CDR3 DNA: TGTGCCAGCAGCACGGGGTTGAACACCGGGGAGCTGTTTTTT. This chain links TRBV7-3 with TRBJ2-2; TRBD2 might be the D (5 bases). Germline assignment: CDR1 SGHTA and CDR2 FQGTGA. The CDR3 covers 14 residues. V was shortened by 5 bases and J by 1 base, with 8 bases between the two germline ends.

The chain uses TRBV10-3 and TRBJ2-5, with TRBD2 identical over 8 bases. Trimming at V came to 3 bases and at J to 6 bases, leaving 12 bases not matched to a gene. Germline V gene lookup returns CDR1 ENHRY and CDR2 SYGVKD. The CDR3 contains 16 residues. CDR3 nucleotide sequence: TGTGCCATCAGTGAAACTAGCGGAACACAGCGTAAGACCCAGTACTTC. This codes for CAISETSGTQRKTQYF.

The CDR3 loop is CASSSVGSPLHF. For the CDR3, the DNA is TGTGCCAGCAGTTCCGTGGGTTCACCCCTCCACTTT. V and J are TRBV6-5 and TRBJ1-6; no clear D gene. This CDR3 spans 12 amino acids. Per germline, CDR1 MNHEY and CDR2 SVGAGI. V dropped 4 bases and J dropped 9 bases, with 7 bases sitting between them.

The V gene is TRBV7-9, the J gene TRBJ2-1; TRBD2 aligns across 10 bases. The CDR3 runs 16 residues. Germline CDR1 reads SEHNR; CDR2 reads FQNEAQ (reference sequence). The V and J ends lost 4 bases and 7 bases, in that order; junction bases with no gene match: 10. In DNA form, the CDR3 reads TGTGCCAGCAGCTGGACCCAGCGGGAGGGCCTGAATGAGCAGTTCTTC. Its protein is CASSWTQREGLNEQFF.

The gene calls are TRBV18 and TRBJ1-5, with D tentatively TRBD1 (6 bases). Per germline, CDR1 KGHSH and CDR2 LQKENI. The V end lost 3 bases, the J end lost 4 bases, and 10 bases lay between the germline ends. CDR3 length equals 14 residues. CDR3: CASSPKQGNQPQHF. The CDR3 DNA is TGTGCCAGCTCACCGAAACAGGGAAATCAGCCCCAGCATTTT.

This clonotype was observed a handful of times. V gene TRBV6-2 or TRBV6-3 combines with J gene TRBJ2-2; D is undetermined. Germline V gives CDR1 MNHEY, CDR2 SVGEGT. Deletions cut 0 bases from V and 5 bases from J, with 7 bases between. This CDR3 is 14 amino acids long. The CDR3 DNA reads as TGTGCCAGCAGTTACTCGGCTGGAACCGGGGAGCTGTTTTTT. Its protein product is CASSYSAGTGELFF.

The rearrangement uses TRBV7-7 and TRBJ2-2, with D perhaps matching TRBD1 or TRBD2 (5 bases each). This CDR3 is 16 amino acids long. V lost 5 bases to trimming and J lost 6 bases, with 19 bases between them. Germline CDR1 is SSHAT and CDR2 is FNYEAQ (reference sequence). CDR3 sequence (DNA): TGTGCCAGCAGCCCTGGGGACCACGCCTATTCCGGGGAGCTGTTTTTT. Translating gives CASSPGDHAYSGELFF.

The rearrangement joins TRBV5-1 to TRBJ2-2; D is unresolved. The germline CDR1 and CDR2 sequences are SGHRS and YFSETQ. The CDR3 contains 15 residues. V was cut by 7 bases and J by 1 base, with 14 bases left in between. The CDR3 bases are TGCGCCAGCCGCTCGCTAGAAGGGAACACCGGGGAGCTGTTTTTT. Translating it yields CASRSLEGNTGELFF.

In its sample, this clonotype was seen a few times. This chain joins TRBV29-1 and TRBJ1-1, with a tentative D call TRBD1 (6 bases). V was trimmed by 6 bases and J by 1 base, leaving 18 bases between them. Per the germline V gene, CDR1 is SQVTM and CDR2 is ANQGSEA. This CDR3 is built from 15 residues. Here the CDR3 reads CSVQPRTAPNTEAFF. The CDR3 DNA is TGCAGCGTCCAACCGCGGACAGCCCCGAACACTGAAGCTTTCTTT.